These 22 T cell receptor beta chains share one sample of origin, sequenced in a study of blood T cell repertoires in COVID-19. The protocol was immunoSEQ multiplex PCR, while the TCRdb copy is restricted to in-frame clones and leaves out a portion. The table has about 110,000 clones, less than 80% seen once. The sequenced material came from peripheral blood. These receptors all come from a man older than 75 with COVID-19, enrolled during active disease.

The rearrangement uses TRBV24-1 and TRBJ2-1; tentative D call: TRBD1 (6 bases). The V end was cut by 2 bases, the J end by 0 bases, with 7 bases between. Germline V gene lookup returns CDR1 KGHDR and CDR2 SFDVKD. The CDR3 sequence is 15 residues long. The CDR3 region has the DNA TGTGCCACCAGTGATTGGACAGTCTCCTACAATGAGCAGTTCTTC. As protein: CATSDWTVSYNEQFF.

This chain links TRBV6-5 with TRBJ2-6; 7 bases fit TRBD1. V shed 0 bases, J shed 4 bases, and the junction held 3 bases outside the gene matches. This CDR3 region has 16 residues. Germline V lookup: CDR1 MNHEY, CDR2 SVGAGI. CDR3 sequence (DNA): TGTGCCAGCAGTTACTCTACAGGGGCGGGGGCCAACGTCCTGACTTTC. As protein: CASSYSTGAGANVLTF.

This clone was counted a few times. The rearrangement uses TRBV7-2 and TRBJ2-7; a possible D gene is TRBD1 (6 bases). V lost 1 base and J lost 6, with 13 bases in between. The V gene's germline CDR1 is SGHTA and CDR2 FQGNSA. The CDR3 is 14 residues long. CDR3 coding DNA: TGTGCCAGCAGCTTAGGGTCACAGGGTGGCGAGCAGTACTTC. This encodes CASSLGSQGGEQYF.

The rearrangement links TRBV27 to TRBJ2-1, with 7 bases lining up with TRBD2. The J segment lost 10 bases and the V segment lost 3 bases, leaving 9 bases of the junction unmatched. This CDR3 has 14 residues. Germline V lookup: CDR1 MNHEY, CDR2 SMNVEV (reference sequence). The CDR3 sequence is CASSFGGYLGEQFF. CDR3 bases: TGTGCCAGCAGTTTCGGGGGGTATTTAGGGGAGCAGTTCTTC.

The chain is built from TRBV24-1 and TRBJ2-6; 8 bases are a match to TRBD2. V was clipped by 5 bases and J by 2 bases; unmatched bases: 10. Germline V gives CDR1 KGHDR, CDR2 SFDVKD. This CDR3 spans 18 amino acids. The CDR3 DNA reads as TGTGCCACCAGTGCCGGCCCGGGGGGGACCGCTGGGGCCAACGTCCTGACTTTC. It specifies CATSAGPGGTAGANVLTF.

This chain joins TRBV5-1 and TRBJ2-7, with 12 bases that match TRBD2. This CDR3 has 15 residues. Losses at the gene ends were 2 bases for V and 7 bases for J; bases not matched to a gene: 7. Germline V gene sequence: CDR1 SGHRS, CDR2 YFSETQ. This chain's CDR3 is CASSFGLAGTEEQYF. The CDR3 DNA is TGCGCCAGCAGCTTCGGACTAGCGGGAACCGAAGAGCAGTACTTC.

The chain uses TRBV6-5 and TRBJ2-3; 7 nucleotides align to TRBD1. CDR3 size: 16 residues. Germline CDR1 MNHEY, CDR2 SVGAGI. After removal of 2 bases from V and 2 bases from J, the junction contained 7 bases not matched to a gene. The CDR3 spells CASSYGGGQDTDTQYF. CDR3 DNA sequence: TGTGCCAGCAGTTACGGTGGAGGACAGGACACAGATACGCAGTATTTT.

The chain couples TRBV5-1 to TRBJ2-2, with 10 nucleotides matching TRBD1. Germline CDR1 SGHRS, CDR2 YFSETQ. There are 15 residues in the CDR3. The trim removed 4 bases at V and 8 bases at J, leaving 8 bases unmatched. Written as DNA, the CDR3 is TGCGCCAGCAGCGTTCGACAGGGGGCATCAGGGGAGCTGTTTTTT. Translated, it gives CASSVRQGASGELFF.

V gene TRBV4-3 combines with J gene TRBJ2-2; TRBD1 matches 7 bases. Germline trimming cut 1 base from V and 3 bases from J; bases unmatched to any gene: 11. This CDR3 is built from 18 residues. Germline CDR1 and CDR2: LGHNA and YSLEER. The CDR3 region has the DNA TGCGCCAGCAGCCAAGGCCTCCCGACAGGGACCTACACCGGGGAGCTGTTTTTT. It specifies CASSQGLPTGTYTGELFF.

This chain uses TRBV18 with TRBJ2-7, with 8 bases aligning to TRBD1. The CDR3 is 15 residues long. Germline V CDR1 and CDR2: KGHSH, LQKENI. V shed 5 bases and J 2 bases; nucleotides not matched to a gene: 8. CDR3 nucleotide sequence: TGTGCCAGCTCAATCGACAGGGGTCGAACCTACGAGCAGTACTTC. It codes for CASSIDRGRTYEQYF.

This sequence joins TRBV6-6 and TRBJ2-2, with 14 nucleotides matching TRBD2. The V gene's germline CDR1 is MNHNY and CDR2 SVGAGI (reference sequence). CDR3 size: 15 residues. V lost 6 bases to trimming and J lost 5 bases; unmatched junction nucleotides: 2. The CDR3 DNA reads TGTGCCAGCAGGGGACTAGCGGGAGATACCGGGGAGCTGTTTTTT. This sequence encodes CASRGLAGDTGELFF.

The chain uses TRBV7-9 and TRBJ1-3; TRBD1 is a possible D gene (5 bases). The germline V and J ends were trimmed by 5 bases and 4 bases, with 9 bases remaining between them. The CDR3 runs to 13 residues. Per the germline V gene, CDR1 is SEHNR and CDR2 is FQNEAQ (reference sequence). This CDR3 is CASSQGEGNTIYF. The DNA of the CDR3 is TGTGCCAGCAGCCAGGGCGAGGGAAACACCATATATTTT.

The chain carries TRBV6-1 and TRBJ2-7; 8 bases are a match to TRBD2. Germline V gene sequence: CDR1 MNHNS, CDR2 SASEGT. The V and J ends lost 6 bases and 2 bases, in that order; junction bases with no gene match: 9. The CDR3 covers 15 residues. The CDR3 loop reads CASRSHSGSAYEQYF. In nucleotides, the CDR3 is TGTGCCAGCAGATCACACAGCGGGAGCGCCTACGAGCAGTACTTC.

This sequence joins TRBV20-1 and TRBJ1-6; TRBD1 matches at 8 bases. This CDR3 has 15 residues. With V trimmed by 3 bases and J by 10 bases, 11 bases remained unmatched. Germline lookup yields CDR1 DFQATT and CDR2 SNEGSKA (reference sequence). The CDR3 coding sequence is TGCAGTGCTAGTCCCGGGACAGGATTTCTGTCACCCCTCCACTTT. Amino acids: CSASPGTGFLSPLHF.

The chain is built from TRBV2 and TRBJ2-3; 8 nucleotides line up with TRBD2. Unmatched junction bases numbered 23, after V lost 7 bases and J lost 2 bases. In germline, CDR1 is SNHLY, CDR2 FYNNEI. The CDR3 contains 20 residues. The CDR3 here is CASTSSGLAGPGGATDTQYF. CDR3 sequence (DNA): TGTGCCAGCACATCCTCGGGCCTAGCGGGTCCCGGTGGGGCCACAGATACGCAGTATTTT.

This clone was counted at least ten times. The V call is TRBV27, the J call TRBJ2-2; 8 bases align to TRBD1. The CDR3 length is 17 residues. The germline V gene has CDR1 MNHEY and CDR2 SMNVEV (reference sequence). The trim removed 2 bases at V and 4 bases at J, leaving 9 bases unmatched. The CDR3 reads CASSLEGQGAPTGELFF. Here the CDR3 DNA reads TGTGCCAGCAGTTTAGAGGGGCAGGGGGCGCCCACCGGGGAGCTGTTTTTT.

The chain joins TRBV6-6 to TRBJ2-5; a possible D gene is TRBD1 (6 bases). The germline V gene encodes CDR1 MNHNY and CDR2 SVGAGI (reference sequence). This CDR3 region has 18 residues. Deletions cut 5 bases from V and 2 bases from J, with 24 bases between. The CDR3 reads CASSPSLWDRDTQETQYF. CDR3 in DNA: TGTGCCAGCAGTCCCTCATTGTGGGACCGGGACACTCAAGAGACCCAGTACTTC.

This chain joins TRBV7-9 and TRBJ2-3; TRBD2 matches 13 bases. Germline V lookup: CDR1 SEHNR, CDR2 FQNEAQ (reference sequence). The CDR3 length is 14 residues. Unmatched junction bases numbered 4, after V lost 11 bases and J lost 2 bases. In nucleotides, the CDR3 is TGTGCCGGGGGACTAGCGGGGTACACAGATACGCAGTATTTT. Protein sequence: CAGGLAGYTDTQYF.

This chain links TRBV11-3 with TRBJ2-1; 10 nucleotides agree with TRBD2. CDR3 length equals 16 residues. V dropped 5 bases and J dropped 3; count of bases not matched to a gene: 7. Germline V gene data show CDR1 as SGHNT and CDR2 as YENEEA. The CDR3 nucleotides read TGTGCCAGCAGCCCCGGTAGCGGGAGGAGCTACAATGAGCAGTTCTTC. The encoded protein is CASSPGSGRSYNEQFF. The whole variable domain, filled in from reference TRBV11-3 and TRBJ2-1, reads EAGVVQSPRYKIIEKKQPVAFWCNPISGHNTLYWYLQNLGQGPELLIRYENEEAVDDSQLPKDRFSAERLKGVDSTLKIQPAELGDSAVYLCASSPGSGRSYNEQFFGPGTRLTVL.

This rearrangement joins TRBV2 to TRBJ1-1, with D possibly TRBD1 on 6 matching bases. Germline V gene sequence: CDR1 SNHLY, CDR2 FYNNEI. The length of the CDR3 is 13 residues. The V end was cut by 1 base, the J end by 8 bases, with 11 bases between. CDR3 nucleotides: TGTGCCAGCAGTGAAGGGACAGCTATAGAAGCTTTCTTT. Translation: CASSEGTAIEAFF.

The chain is built from TRBV29-1 and TRBJ2-1; 7 bases match TRBD2. Germline V gene lookup returns CDR1 SQVTM and CDR2 ANQGSEA. With V trimmed by 7 bases and J by 4 bases, 7 bases remained unmatched. CDR3 length equals 13 residues. CDR3 coding DNA: TGCAGCGGCGTGTCTAGCGGATACAATGAGCAGTTCTTC. Protein: CSGVSSGYNEQFF.

V and J are TRBV19 and TRBJ1-4; 9 bases fit TRBD1. The CDR3 is 16 residues long. Germline CDR1 reads LNHDA; CDR2 reads SQIVND (reference sequence). The junction had 11 bases not matched to a gene; V was cut back by 4 bases and J by 8 bases. The CDR3 region is CASSTRGGQGYEKLFF. The CDR3, as DNA: TGTGCCAGTAGTACCAGAGGCGGACAGGGGTACGAAAAACTGTTTTTT.